This entry features one T cell receptor (beta chain) sequence. This clonotype was detected a few times. Its antigen specificity is not known. There are no base qualities to consult, and no much larger clone falls within one base. Taken from the germline V gene (reference sequence), the CDR1 and CDR2 loops are DFQATT and SNEGSKA. The CDR3 runs 15 amino acids, cysteine and phenylalanine included. CDR3 DNA is the only sequence kept; it has 45 bases, read in frame from the first base. Trimming removed 1 base from V and 7 bases from J; the gene matches leave 5 bases unexplained. This specimen comes from a study of Graves' ophthalmopathy and Graves' hyperthyroidism listed by TCRdb under 2018. Turning to the overall study: Peripheral blood samples were taken at the time of initial diagnosis, before any treatment was given. TCR beta repertoire signatures were used to distinguish Graves' ophthalmopathy from Graves' hyperthyroidism and to predict progression to ophthalmopathy. In total, 135 blood samples were TCR-sequenced: approximately 40 ophthalmopathy, about 75 hyperthyroidism and some 17 hyperthyroidism-to-ophthalmopathy patients. A discovery set of 100 or so patients (43 ophthalmopathy, 60 or so stable hyperthyroidism) was enrolled to explore V-J signatures distinguishing ophthalmopathy from hyperthyroidism. An independent validation cohort comprised about 20 hyperthyroidism patients and over 15 patients who later progressed from hyperthyroidism to ophthalmopathy. In several hyperthyroidism patients, the T-cell repertoire of thyroid tissue was compared with the T-cell repertoire of blood. Once sampling was done, hyperthyroidism patients were given methimazole at a starting dose of 30 mg daily, while ophthalmopathy patients were given high-dose intravenous methylprednisolone. For training and testing, the 100 or so patients in the discovery cohort were randomly divided in a 7:3 ratio.

The study at large found these results: Ophthalmopathy was separated from stable hyperthyroidism by the 13-signature model with just under 90% sensitivity and less than 82% specificity in cross-validation and with 80%/75% in the test set. In validation, the model predicted ophthalmopathy progression with about 71% sensitivity and 72% to 80% specificity; 12 predicted patients were CT-confirmed with GO in a median of approximately 6.5 months. Most of the expanded thyroid clonotypes with a frequency above 0.001 were also detected in blood, and it was suggested that the thyroid immune response may be reflected by blood repertoires. No statistical method was used to set the sample size in advance, and the investigators knew which group each participant was assigned to.

The ophthalmopathy patients had moderately to severely active disease, with a Clinical Activity Score of 3 or higher, a NOSPECS grade of 4 or higher, and a disease duration of less than 3 months. Patients with other autoimmune diseases, uncontrolled infections, pregnancy or lactation were excluded. Clinical symptoms, serum thyroxine, TRAb, thyroid ultrasound and orbital computed tomography formed the basis of the diagnosis. PBMCs were isolated from 8 to 10 ml of fresh peripheral blood by Ficoll-Paque density gradient centrifugation. Total RNA was extracted with Trizol reagent and quality-checked on an Agilent 2100 Bioanalyzer. For repertoire sequencing, the TCR beta CDR3 regions were amplified from RNA transcripts. HTBI primers and the Qiagen OneStep RT-PCR kit were used in a first-round RT-PCR, which was followed by a second-round multiplex PCR, size selection and purification. Libraries were sequenced paired-end with 100 bp reads on an Illumina HiSeq2000. As for how the authors treated the data: Reads were processed with SOAPnuke, discarding reads with adapters, uncalled bases, mean Phred below 15, or no exact constant-primer or identifier match. COPE v1.2.5 was used to merge high-quality paired reads. Clonotypes were defined as unique nucleotide sequences and were aligned to IMGT TRB V, D and J references using MiTCR v1.1. The analysis was limited to V-J combinations with a frequency above 0.0001, which together covered 99% to 99.2% of the repertoires. For each V-J combination, a TCR clonal expansion and chaos score was defined as the ratio of F50 clonal expansion to chaos observed in the TCRdist matrix. Welch's t-statistics and random forest were used to reduce the features to some 13 V-J combinations, which were then used as input to a naive Bayes classifier. The Morisita-Horn index was used to measure how similar the thyroid and blood repertoires were. TCRdb trimmed the raw reads at Q25, called clones with MiXCR and kept productive beta chains. Each entry is one CDR3 protein sequence, shown with its most common DNA and genes. The V and J calls, along with clone size, are taken from TCRdb and not from the paper's own processing. In this sample the table shows approximately 480,000 distinct CDR3 sequences, approximately 15% of which occur a single time. The ten most abundant clones make up roughly 10% of the sample.

This sequence was found in a woman in her 30s with Graves' ophthalmopathy. Donor details come from another sample of the same person, matched by shared clones. Source material: blood. The receptor chain draws on TRBV20-1 and TRBJ2-2; TRBD2 agrees with 11 junctional bases. For the CDR3, the sequence is CSARGSGLAVGELFF. The nucleotides read TGCAGTGCTAGAGGGTCGGGACTAGCGGTCGGGGAGCTGTTTTTT.